One and the same sample provided the 23 T cell receptor beta chains below, sequenced in a study of T-cell memory formation after mild COVID-19. One entry per CDR3 protein, called by TCRdb with MiXCR from the 5' RACE reads. Seen here are 250,000 to 350,000 distinct CDR3 sequences, around 15% observed once, and the top ten hold roughly 25%. Sequencing used PBMCs or a T cell subset sorted from them (not recorded which). These receptors were taken from a man between 18 and 35 years old who had mild COVID-19 (a few samples of this study predate the infection). Cell type and time point are not known.

The rearrangement joins TRBV2 to TRBJ2-4; possible D gene TRBD2, 6 bases. CDR3 size: 12 residues. The germline gives CDR1 SNHLY, CDR2 FYNNEI. Between the trimmed V and J ends, which lost 7 bases and 5 bases, there was a span of 9 bases. The CDR3 sequence: CASTGDQNIQYF. The CDR3 region has the DNA TGTGCCAGCACGGGGGACCAAAACATTCAGTACTTC.

This clonotype was counted a few times. This rearrangement joins TRBV19 to TRBJ2-3; TRBD2 is a possible D gene (5 bases). This CDR3 has 12 amino acids. Germline V gene data show CDR1 as LNHDA and CDR2 as SQIVND (reference sequence). V lost 4 bases and J 9 bases, leaving 11 bases between the germline ends. As DNA, the CDR3 is TGTGCCAGTAGTACGAGTGAGGGCACGCAGTATTTT. It codes for CASSTSEGTQYF.

This chain connects TRBV6-1 to TRBJ1-1; 8 bases align to TRBD1. This CDR3 comprises 17 residues. V lost 7 bases, J lost 1 base, and 14 bases stayed unmatched. Germline-derived CDR1 and CDR2 are MNHNS and SASEGT. Here the CDR3 DNA reads TGTGCCAGCATTGGGGCGCCGGGACAGGATACGAACACTGAAGCTTTCTTT. Translation gives CASIGAPGQDTNTEAFF.

The chain links TRBV27 to TRBJ2-7; possible D gene TRBD1, 6 bases. V shed 5 bases and J shed 1 base, with 12 bases lying between them. The CDR3 runs to 14 residues. The germline CDR1 and CDR2 sequences are MNHEY and SMNVEV (reference sequence). CDR3 DNA: TGTGCCAGCAGTACAGGGTTTGGTTCCTACGAGCAGTACTTC. Translated, it gives CASSTGFGSYEQYF.

The chain uses TRBV20-1 and TRBJ2-1; TRBD2 matches at 11 bases. CDR3 length equals 17 residues. CDR1 and CDR2 from the germline V gene are DFQATT and SNEGSKA (reference sequence). V shed 3 bases and J 3 bases; nucleotides not matched to a gene: 10. The CDR3, as DNA: TGCAGTGCTAGTAAGCCTAGCGGGGGGACGCTCTACAATGAGCAGTTCTTC. Residues: CSASKPSGGTLYNEQFF.

The gene calls are TRBV7-9 and TRBJ1-4; D remains unclear. This CDR3 contains 17 residues. Germline CDR1 and CDR2: SEHNR and FQNEAQ (reference sequence). Trimming left V 4 bases short and J 0 bases short, with 15 bases between. The CDR3 sequence is CASSSRRTVPTNEKLFF. The CDR3 nucleotides are TGTGCCAGCAGCTCGAGACGTACAGTTCCAACTAATGAAAAACTGTTTTTT.

The rearrangement uses TRBV28 and TRBJ2-5, with D possibly matching TRBD1 (6 bases). This CDR3 comprises 12 residues. CDR1 is MDHEN and CDR2 is SYDVKM in the germline V gene. V was trimmed by 8 bases and J by 1 base, leaving 8 bases between them. CDR3 DNA: TGTGCCAGCGGGACACCCCAAGAGACCCAGTACTTC. It specifies CASGTPQETQYF.

This clonotype was counted a few times. The V gene is TRBV7-9, the J gene TRBJ2-1; 9 bases are shared with TRBD1. The CDR3 runs 16 residues. After removal of 5 bases from V and 7 bases from J, the junction contained 12 bases not matched to a gene. Per the germline V gene, CDR1 is SEHNR and CDR2 is FQNEAQ (reference sequence). Here the CDR3 DNA reads TGTGCCAGCAGCGGCACCGGGACAGGGCTTAGGAATGAGCAGTTCTTC. Protein: CASSGTGTGLRNEQFF. The full variable domain, in which reference TRBV7-9 and TRBJ2-1 provide the parts outside the CDR3, is DTGVSQNPRHKITKRGQNVTFRCDPISEHNRLYWYRQTLGQGPEFLTYFQNEAQLEKSRLLSDRFSAERPKGSFSTLEIQRTEQGDSAMYLCASSGTGTGLRNEQFFGPGTRLTVL.

The table lists this clonotype with a few counts. The genes are TRBV5-1 and TRBJ2-3, with 9 bases identical to TRBD1. Trimming removed 2 bases from V and 2 bases from J; junction bases left unmatched: 3. This CDR3 is built from 15 residues. Germline values: CDR1 SGHRS, CDR2 YFSETQ. Here the CDR3 reads CASSLQGAVTDTQYF. Here the CDR3 DNA reads TGCGCCAGCAGCTTACAGGGGGCCGTCACAGATACGCAGTATTTT.

The rearrangement links TRBV20-1 to TRBJ1-1; D uncertain. V lost 0 bases to trimming and J lost 5 bases, with 16 bases between them. Germline V gene lookup returns CDR1 DFQATT and CDR2 SNEGSKA (reference sequence). This CDR3 has 15 residues. The chain's CDR3 is CSARDPPGVETEAFF. CDR3 in DNA: TGCAGTGCTAGAGACCCTCCGGGTGTAGAAACTGAAGCTTTCTTT.

This clonotype was seen a handful of times. The V gene is TRBV7-2, the J gene TRBJ1-6; D perhaps matches TRBD1 (5 bases). The CDR3 is 16 residues long. Per germline, CDR1 SGHTA and CDR2 FQGNSA. With 3 bases removed from V and 4 bases from J, the gap between germline ends came to 13 bases. The CDR3 DNA follows: TGTGCCAGCAGCTTTTTCGGGACGCAGTATAATTCACCCCTCCACTTT. Translation: CASSFFGTQYNSPLHF.

This clonotype was counted ten times or more. This chain connects TRBV7-9 to TRBJ2-5, with 8 bases matching TRBD1. The V gene's germline CDR1 is SEHNR and CDR2 FQNEAQ (reference sequence). V lost 3 bases and J lost 2; bases outside the gene matches: 2. This CDR3 region has 14 residues. The CDR3: CASSLWTGQETQYF. The DNA for the CDR3 is TGTGCCAGCAGCTTGTGGACAGGGCAAGAGACCCAGTACTTC.

This clonotype was observed a handful of times. V is TRBV6-5 and J is TRBJ2-5; no firm D call. Per germline, CDR1 MNHEY and CDR2 SVGAGI. The CDR3 has 16 residues. Between the trimmed V and J ends, which lost 0 bases and 1 base, there was a span of 12 bases. The CDR3 DNA reads as TGTGCCAGCAGTTACTCGGCCAGCCTAGGCCAAGAGACCCAGTACTTC. Translating it yields CASSYSASLGQETQYF.

The CDR3 reads CASSTEGGYGYTF. The CDR3 nucleotides are TGTGCCAGCAGCACGGAAGGGGGCTATGGCTACACCTTC. The chain is built from TRBV7-2 and TRBJ1-2, with TRBD1 as a possible D gene (6 bases). CDR3 length: 13 amino acids. The germline V and J ends were trimmed by 5 bases and 4 bases, with 11 bases remaining between them. Germline V gives CDR1 SGHTA, CDR2 FQGNSA.

V is TRBV4-1 and J is TRBJ2-7; TRBD2 matches 8 bases. Germline CDR1 and CDR2: MGHRA and YSYEKL. The CDR3 has 15 residues. Trimming took 1 base from V and 3 from J; bases not matched to a gene: 5. The CDR3 here is CASSQALAAFYEQYF. CDR3 coding DNA: TGCGCCAGCAGCCAAGCACTAGCGGCTTTCTACGAGCAGTACTTC.

This clonotype showed up just a few times. This chain links TRBV7-3 with TRBJ2-1; 8 positions match TRBD2. Germline CDR1 is SGHTA and CDR2 is FQGTGA. Losses at the gene ends were 0 bases for V and 7 bases for J; bases not matched to a gene: 14. There are 18 residues in the CDR3. CDR3 loop: CASSLTFPAGVGVNEQFF. CDR3 nucleotide sequence: TGTGCCAGCAGCTTAACGTTTCCAGCGGGGGTTGGGGTAAATGAGCAGTTCTTC.

The rearrangement links TRBV6-5 to TRBJ2-2, with 9 bases fitting TRBD2. The V gene end was trimmed by 2 bases and the J gene end by 7 bases; junction bases not matched to a gene: 5. The CDR3 consists of 15 residues. The germline V gene has CDR1 MNHEY and CDR2 SVGAGI. CDR3 loop: CASSYVAGEGGELFF. In DNA, the CDR3 is TGTGCCAGCAGTTACGTAGCGGGAGAGGGCGGGGAGCTGTTTTTT.

This clonotype was counted only a few times. J is TRBJ1-5 and V is TRBV5-8; a possible D gene is TRBD1 (5 bases). With 4 bases removed from V and 0 bases from J, the gap between germline ends came to 11 bases. The CDR3 totals 15 residues. Germline values: CDR1 SGHTS, CDR2 YDEGEE. This chain's CDR3 is CASSPRQTSNQPQHF. For the CDR3, the DNA is TGTGCCAGCAGCCCAAGACAGACTAGCAATCAGCCCCAGCATTTT.

This clonotype was counted many times. The CDR3 DNA reads as TGCAGCGTCGCGCCCGGTTTTGGGAACACTGAAGCTTTCTTT. It specifies CSVAPGFGNTEAFF. The V and J genes are TRBV29-1 and TRBJ1-1; D ambiguous. CDR1 and CDR2 from the germline V gene are SQVTM and ANQGSEA. The CDR3 runs 14 residues. Trimming left V 6 bases short and J 1 base short, with 15 bases between. The full variable domain, rest sourced from reference TRBV29-1 and TRBJ1-1, is SAVISQKPSRDICQRGTSLTIQCQVDSQVTMMFWYRQQPGQSLTLIATANQGSEATYESGFVIDKFPISRPNLTFSTLTVSNMSPEDSSIYLCSVAPGFGNTEAFFGQGTRLTVV.

There are a few counts of this clonotype. This sequence joins TRBV7-9 and TRBJ2-2, with D possibly being TRBD1 (6 bases). This CDR3 spans 14 amino acids. Germline V gene data show CDR1 as SEHNR and CDR2 as FQNEAQ (reference sequence). Trimming removed 5 bases at V and 6 bases at J, with 13 bases between. The CDR3 here is CASSTSWGPGELFF. CDR3 sequence (DNA): TGTGCCAGCAGCACTAGTTGGGGGCCCGGGGAGCTGTTTTTT.

The V gene is TRBV4-3, the J gene TRBJ1-5, with no clear D. V was cut by 0 bases and J by 5 bases, with 5 bases left in between. Germline V lookup: CDR1 LGHNA, CDR2 YSLEER. The CDR3 has 13 amino acids. The CDR3 DNA is TGCGCCAGCAGCCAAGATTGGGATCAGCCCCAGCATTTT. This translates into CASSQDWDQPQHF.

This clonotype was picked up many times. The J gene is TRBJ2-3, the V gene TRBV12-3 or TRBV12-4; 9 bases map to TRBD2. Germline trimming cut 7 bases from V and 10 bases from J; bases unmatched to any gene: 15. The CDR3 length is 15 residues. CDR3 nucleotide sequence: TGTGCCAGCACCCTGGTCGGGGCTAGCGGGGCGGCGCAGTATTTT. This codes for CASTLVGASGAAQYF.

The V and J genes are TRBV30 and TRBJ2-2; D not resolved. V was clipped by 6 bases and J by 5 bases, with 7 bases between them. The CDR3 is 11 amino acids. Germline V gene data show CDR1 as GTSNPN and CDR2 as SVGIG (reference sequence). The CDR3 sequence is CACQETGELFF. CDR3 bases: TGTGCCTGCCAGGAAACCGGGGAGCTGTTTTTT.